This T cell receptor (beta chain) came from a study of blood T cell repertoires in COVID-19. Study context: From the United States, Italy and Spain came samples of acute and convalescent COVID-19.

Clones were read by immunoSEQ multiplex PCR, and TCRdb kept only the in-frame ones, dropping some. The sample records a few hundred thousand clones, less than 90% being singletons. Trimming took 6 bases from V and 5 from J; bases not matched to a gene: 4. Germline V gene lookup returns CDR1 SQVTM and CDR2 ANQGSEA. The CDR3 is made up of 12 amino acids. This clone was seen once. The sequence was obtained from a woman aged 70 to 79 with COVID-19, enrolled during active disease. The chain carries TRBV29-1 and TRBJ2-5; TRBD1 matches at 9 bases. The sample taken for sequencing was peripheral blood. The CDR3: CSVNRGQETQYF. CDR3 DNA sequence: TGCAGCGTCAACAGGGGGCAGGAGACCCAGTACTTC.